The clone carrying this T cell receptor (beta chain) was seen many times. Its antigen is undetermined. This sample is part of a study of neurological immune-mediated disorders. For the unsorted libraries, 2 million PBMCs stored at -80 C served as input. The CDR3 consists of 14 residues. V gave up 3 bases and J gave up 6 bases; unmatched junction bases: 6. The authors produced cDNA by 5'RACE using 10-nucleotide random UMIs. TCRdb passed the 5' RACE reads through MiXCR, listing each CDR3 protein once. The sample lists 45,000 to 55,000 distinct CDR3 sequences, 10% to 13% occurring once. Overall study findings and caveats: HTLV-1-associated myelopathy displayed the greatest TCR clonal expansion, and multiple sclerosis exhibited the smallest, lower than that of healthy controls.

The TCR comes from a woman aged 40 to 50 with HTLV-1-associated myelopathy (HAM/TSP). The chain has TRBV12-3 or TRBV12-4 and TRBJ2-7, with TRBD1 matching 9 bases. Sequenced input: PBMCs. In DNA, the CDR3 is TGTGCCAGCAGTTTCCAGGACAGGGGAATCGAGCAGTACTTC. This translates into CASSFQDRGIEQYF.